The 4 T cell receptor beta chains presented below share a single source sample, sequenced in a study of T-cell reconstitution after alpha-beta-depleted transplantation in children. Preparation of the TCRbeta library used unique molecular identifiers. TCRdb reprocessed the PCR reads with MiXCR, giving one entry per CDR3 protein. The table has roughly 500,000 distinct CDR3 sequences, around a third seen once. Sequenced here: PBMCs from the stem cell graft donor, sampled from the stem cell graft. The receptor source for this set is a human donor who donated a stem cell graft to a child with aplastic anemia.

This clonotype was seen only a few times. The CDR3 bases are TGCAGCGTTGATCTCCCCGGGACGCCGAAGAATGAGCAGTTCTTC. Translated, it gives CSVDLPGTPKNEQFF. The J gene is TRBJ2-1, the V gene TRBV29-1; the D gene could be TRBD1 or TRBD2 (5 bases each). Germline V gene sequence: CDR1 SQVTM, CDR2 ANQGSEA. The CDR3 is 15 amino acids. V lost 3 bases, J lost 7 bases, and 19 bases lay in between.

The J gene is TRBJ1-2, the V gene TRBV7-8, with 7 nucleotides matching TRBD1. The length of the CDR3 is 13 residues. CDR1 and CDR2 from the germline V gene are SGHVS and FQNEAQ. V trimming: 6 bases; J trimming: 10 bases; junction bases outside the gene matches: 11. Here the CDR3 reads CASSSQGGFDYTF. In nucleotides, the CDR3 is TGTGCCAGCAGTTCGCAGGGGGGTTTTGACTACACCTTC. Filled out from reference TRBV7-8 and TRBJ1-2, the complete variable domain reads GAGVSQSPRYKVAKRGQDVALRCDPISGHVSLFWYQQALGQGPEFLTYFQNEAQLDKSGLPSDRFFAERPEGSVSTLKIQRTQQEDSAVYLCASSSQGGFDYTFGSGTRLTVV.

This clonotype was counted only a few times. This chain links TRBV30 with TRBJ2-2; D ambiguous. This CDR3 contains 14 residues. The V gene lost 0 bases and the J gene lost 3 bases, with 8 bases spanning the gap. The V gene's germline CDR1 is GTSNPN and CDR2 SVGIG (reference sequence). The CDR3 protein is CAWSVSFDTGELFF. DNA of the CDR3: TGTGCCTGGAGTGTAAGCTTCGACACCGGGGAGCTGTTTTTT. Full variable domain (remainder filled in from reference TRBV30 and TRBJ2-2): SQTIHQWPATLVQPVGSPLSLECTVEGTSNPNLYWYRQAAGRGLQLLFYSVGIGQISSEVPQNLSASRPQDRQFILSSKKLLLSDSGFYLCAWSVSFDTGELFFGEGSRLTVL.

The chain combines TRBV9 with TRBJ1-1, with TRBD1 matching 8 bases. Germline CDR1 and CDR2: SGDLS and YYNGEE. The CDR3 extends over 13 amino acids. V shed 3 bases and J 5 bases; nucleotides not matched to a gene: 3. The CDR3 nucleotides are TGTGCCAGCAGCGCCTGGACAGGGACTGAAGCTTTCTTT. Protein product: CASSAWTGTEAFF.